This T cell receptor beta chain was observed in a study of T-cell memory formation after mild COVID-19. Study background: For the most part, TCR clusters were specific to one donor.

Amplification by 5'RACE using constant-segment primers produced TCR alpha and TCR beta cDNA libraries that carried sample barcodes and UMIs. TCRdb itself ran the 5' RACE reads through MiXCR, one entry per CDR3 protein. The sample lists 540,000 or so distinct CDR3 sequences, approximately 20% occurring once. A few counts support this clonotype. Its antigen remains unknown. General study findings and limits: Largely, contracting CD4+ clones fell within CM and EM, and contracting CD8+ clones within EMRA.

The sequenced material came from PBMCs or a T cell subset sorted from them (not recorded which). This clonotype was sampled from an adult woman who had mild COVID-19 (a few samples of this study predate the infection). Cell type and time point are not known.

Here the CDR3 DNA reads TGCAGTGCTAGAGATCCACGGGGGGGACGTTACGAGCAGTACTTC. Translated: CSARDPRGGRYEQYF. This chain links TRBV20-1 with TRBJ2-7; 8 nucleotides match TRBD2. This CDR3 spans 15 amino acids. Germline V CDR1 and CDR2: DFQATT, SNEGSKA (reference sequence). V gave up 0 bases and J gave up 4 bases; unmatched junction bases: 8.